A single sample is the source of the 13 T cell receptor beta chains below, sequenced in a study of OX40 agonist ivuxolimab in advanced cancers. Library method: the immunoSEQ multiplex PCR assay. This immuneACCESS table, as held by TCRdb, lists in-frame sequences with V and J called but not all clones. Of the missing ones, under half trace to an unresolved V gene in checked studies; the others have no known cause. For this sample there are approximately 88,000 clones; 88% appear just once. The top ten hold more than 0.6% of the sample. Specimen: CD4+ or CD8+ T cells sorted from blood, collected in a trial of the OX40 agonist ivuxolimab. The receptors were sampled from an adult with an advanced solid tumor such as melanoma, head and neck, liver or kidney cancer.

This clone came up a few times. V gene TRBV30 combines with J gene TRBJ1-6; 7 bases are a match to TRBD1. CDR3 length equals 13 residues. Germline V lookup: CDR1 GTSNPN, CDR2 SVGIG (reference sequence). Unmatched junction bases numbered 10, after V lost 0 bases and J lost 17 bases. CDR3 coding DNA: TGTGCCTGGAGTGTCTCCCTTGGACAGGCCATCCACTTT. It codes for CAWSVSLGQAIHF.

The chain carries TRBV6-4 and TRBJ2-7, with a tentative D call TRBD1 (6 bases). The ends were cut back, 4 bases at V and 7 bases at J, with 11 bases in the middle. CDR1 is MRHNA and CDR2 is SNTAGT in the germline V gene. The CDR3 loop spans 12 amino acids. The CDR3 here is CASSGSRGEQYF. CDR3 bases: TGTGCCAGCAGTGGCTCGAGGGGGGAGCAGTACTTC.

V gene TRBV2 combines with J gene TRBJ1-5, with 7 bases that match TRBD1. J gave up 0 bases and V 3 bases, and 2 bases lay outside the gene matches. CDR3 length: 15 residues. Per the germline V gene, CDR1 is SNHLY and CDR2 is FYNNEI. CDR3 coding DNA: TGTGCCAGCAGTGAGGACAGGCTTAGCAATCAGCCCCAGCATTTT. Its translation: CASSEDRLSNQPQHF.

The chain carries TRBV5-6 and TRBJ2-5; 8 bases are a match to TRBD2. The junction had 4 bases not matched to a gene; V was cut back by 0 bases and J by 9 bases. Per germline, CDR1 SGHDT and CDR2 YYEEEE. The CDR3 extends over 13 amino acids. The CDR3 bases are TGTGCCAGCAGCTTGGGTCCGGGGGGGTCCCAGTACTTC. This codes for CASSLGPGGSQYF.

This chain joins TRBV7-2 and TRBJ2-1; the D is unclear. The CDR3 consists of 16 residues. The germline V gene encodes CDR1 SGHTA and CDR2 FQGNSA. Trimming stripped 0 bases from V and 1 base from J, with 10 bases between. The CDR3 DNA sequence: TGTGCCAGCAGCTTAGCATCTCGCGATTCCTACAATGAGCAGTTCTTC. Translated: CASSLASRDSYNEQFF.

CDR3 protein: CAISEPRAGEKLFF. CDR3 nucleotides: TGTGCCATCAGTGAGCCCCGGGCCGGAGAAAAACTGTTTTTT. This chain joins TRBV10-3 and TRBJ1-4; D unclear. The germline CDR1 and CDR2 sequences are ENHRY and SYGVKD. This CDR3 spans 14 amino acids. Trimming left V 2 bases short and J 8 bases short, with 12 bases between.

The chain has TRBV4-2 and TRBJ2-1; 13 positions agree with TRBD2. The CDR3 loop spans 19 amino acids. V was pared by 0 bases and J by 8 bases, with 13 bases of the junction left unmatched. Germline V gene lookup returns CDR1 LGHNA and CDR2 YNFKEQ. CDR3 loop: CASSQEFYGLAGVGDEQFF. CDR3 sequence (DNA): TGTGCCAGCAGCCAAGAATTTTACGGACTAGCGGGAGTAGGCGATGAGCAGTTCTTC.

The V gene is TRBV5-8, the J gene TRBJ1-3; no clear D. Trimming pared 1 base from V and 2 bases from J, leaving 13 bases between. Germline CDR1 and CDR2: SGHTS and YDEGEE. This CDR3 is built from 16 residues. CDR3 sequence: CASSLWQASTGNTIYF. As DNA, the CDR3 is TGTGCCAGCAGCTTGTGGCAGGCCAGCACTGGAAACACCATATATTTT.

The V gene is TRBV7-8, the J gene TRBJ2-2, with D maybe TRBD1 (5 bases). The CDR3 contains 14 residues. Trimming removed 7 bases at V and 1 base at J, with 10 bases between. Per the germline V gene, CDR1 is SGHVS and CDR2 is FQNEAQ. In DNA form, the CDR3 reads TGTGCCAGCAATGACAGAATGAACACCGGGGAGCTGTTTTTT. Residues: CASNDRMNTGELFF.

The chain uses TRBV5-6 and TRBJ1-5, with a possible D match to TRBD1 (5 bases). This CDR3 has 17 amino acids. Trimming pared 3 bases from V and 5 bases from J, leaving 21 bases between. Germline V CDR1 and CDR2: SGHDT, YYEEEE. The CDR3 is CASSSLRAGPSDQPQHF. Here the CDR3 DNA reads TGTGCCAGCAGCTCCCTCCGGGCAGGGCCGTCCGATCAGCCCCAGCATTTT.

The CDR3 DNA sequence: TGCGCCAGCAGCTTGGAGCCAGGGAATGAAAAACTGTTTTTT. It yields the protein CASSLEPGNEKLFF. This chain connects TRBV5-1 to TRBJ1-4, with D possibly being TRBD1 (5 bases). The germline V gene has CDR1 SGHRS and CDR2 YFSETQ. This CDR3 comprises 14 residues. The V end lost 0 bases, the J end lost 5 bases, and 8 bases lay between the germline ends.

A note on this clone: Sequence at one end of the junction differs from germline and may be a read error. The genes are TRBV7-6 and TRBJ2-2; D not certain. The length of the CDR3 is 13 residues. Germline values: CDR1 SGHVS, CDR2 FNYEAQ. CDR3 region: CASSRRNPGELFF. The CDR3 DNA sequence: TGTGCCAGCAGCCGAAGGAACCCCGGGGAGCTGTTTTTT.

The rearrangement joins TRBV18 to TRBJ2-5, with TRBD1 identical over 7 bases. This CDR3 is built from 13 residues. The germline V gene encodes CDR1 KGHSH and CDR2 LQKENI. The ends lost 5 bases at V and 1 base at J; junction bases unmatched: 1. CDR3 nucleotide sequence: TGTGCCAGCTCAGGGGACAGCCAAGAGACCCAGTACTTC. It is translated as CASSGDSQETQYF.